This TCR beta chain was recorded in a study of T cell changes during pregnancy in multiple sclerosis. The germline V gene has CDR1 SQVTM and CDR2 ANQGSEA. Trimming stripped 4 bases from V and 3 bases from J, with 7 bases between. This CDR3 region has 11 residues. Data came from immunoSEQ multiplex PCR; TCRdb stores just in-frame clones and leaves some out. The sample carries 85,000 to 130,000 clones, more than 90% recorded once. The receptor was derived from a female donor with multiple sclerosis, enrolled in a pregnancy study. The chain couples TRBV29-1 to TRBJ2-7, with D possibly being TRBD1 (6 bases). Sequenced here: peripheral blood, sampled in the second trimester of pregnancy. CDR3 protein: CSVGTDYEQYF. Here the CDR3 DNA reads TGCAGCGTTGGGACAGACTACGAGCAGTACTTC.